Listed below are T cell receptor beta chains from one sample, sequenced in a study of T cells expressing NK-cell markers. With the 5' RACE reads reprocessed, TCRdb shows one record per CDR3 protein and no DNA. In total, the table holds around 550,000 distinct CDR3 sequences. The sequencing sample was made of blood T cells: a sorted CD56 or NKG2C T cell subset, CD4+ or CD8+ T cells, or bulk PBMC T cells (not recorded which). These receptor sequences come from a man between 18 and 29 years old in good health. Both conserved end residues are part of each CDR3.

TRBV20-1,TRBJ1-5,CSARDSDPGDIQPQHF
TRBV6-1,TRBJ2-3,CASSRQGETDTQYF
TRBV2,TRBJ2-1,CASSGVAGDIDWNEQFF
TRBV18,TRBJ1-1,CASSQRPRGGLDLAFF
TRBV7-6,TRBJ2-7,CASSGPGTVYEQYF
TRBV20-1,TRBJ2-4,CSAIGGGSKNIQYF
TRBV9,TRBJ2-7,CASNSAGYEQYF
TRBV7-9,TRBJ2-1,CASSSPSGFNEQFF
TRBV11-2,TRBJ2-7,CASSFSQSYEQYF
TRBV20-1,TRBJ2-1,CSARDLAAASYNEQFF
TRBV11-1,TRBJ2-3,CASSLTGESTDTQYF
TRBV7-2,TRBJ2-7,CASSLGDRISYEQYF
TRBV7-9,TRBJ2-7,CASSRRDREGYEQYF
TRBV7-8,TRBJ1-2,CASSSHPGTGSPYGYTF
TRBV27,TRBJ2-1,CASRGLAGEHEQFF
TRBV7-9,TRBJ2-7,CASSSLGGTLYEQYF
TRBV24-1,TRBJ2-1,CATSDVSGRASYNEQFF
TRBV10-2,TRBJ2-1,CASRDRGVNEQFF
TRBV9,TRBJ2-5,CASSVFDIPTGETQYF
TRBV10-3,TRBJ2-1,CAISPHGAGVPYNEQFF
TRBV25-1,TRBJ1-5,CASRTGTQPQHF
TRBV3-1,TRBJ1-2,CASSQDSTSRGYTF
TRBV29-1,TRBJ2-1,CSVGPRLAGGNEQFF
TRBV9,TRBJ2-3,CASSPRGGTSGSLDTQYF
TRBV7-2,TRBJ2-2,CASSFSRLGVLSGELFF
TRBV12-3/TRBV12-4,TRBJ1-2,CAGYGPQDYGYTF
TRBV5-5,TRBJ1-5,CASSTVGQSNQPQHF
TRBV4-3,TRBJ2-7,CASSQETLAVYEQYF
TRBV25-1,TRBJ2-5,CASSETSGRTGTQYF
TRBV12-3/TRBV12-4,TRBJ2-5,CASRPTGGASETQYF
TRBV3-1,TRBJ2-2,CASRSRGTGELFF
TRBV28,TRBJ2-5,CASSLSYRGGETQYF
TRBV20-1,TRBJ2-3,CSASHAGSSHTDTQYF
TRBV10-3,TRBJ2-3,CAISSQDTYTDTQYF
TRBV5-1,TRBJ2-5,CASSLVRTSGTTETQYF
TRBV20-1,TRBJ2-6,CSARGGLEGANVLTF
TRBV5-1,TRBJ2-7,CASTRGLSGSYEQYF
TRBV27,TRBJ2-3,CASGWARSTDTQYF
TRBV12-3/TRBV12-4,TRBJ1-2,CASSFPDNYGYTF
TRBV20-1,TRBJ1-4,CSARVHVGATNEKLFF
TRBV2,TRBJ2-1,CASSGTGNYNEQFF
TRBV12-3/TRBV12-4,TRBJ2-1,CASSLFPDRNNEQFF
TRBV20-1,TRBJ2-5,CSATSAQETQYF
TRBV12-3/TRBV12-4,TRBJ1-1,CASTAEDYTEAFF
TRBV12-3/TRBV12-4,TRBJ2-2,CASRSMWAPNTGELFF
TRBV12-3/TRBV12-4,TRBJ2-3,CASRPHTQGGRARPDTQYF
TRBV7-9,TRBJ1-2,CASSLVSGTGTYGYTF
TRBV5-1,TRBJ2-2,CASSAGGEALFF